One sample yielded the 20 T cell receptor beta chains listed below, sequenced in a study of CD8 T cells in ankylosing spondylitis. Study-level points and caveats: A motif of seven or eight highly homologous TCR beta variants was seen as apparently characteristic of ankylosing spondylitis blood.

Their antigen targets remain unknown. Each CDR3 protein gets one entry after TCRdb re-called the 5' RACE reads with MiXCR. The sample has a few hundred thousand distinct CDR3 sequences; around 18% are singletons. The specimen sequenced was blood, either unsorted or a sorted T cell fraction (not recorded which). The source of these receptors is a male donor with ankylosing spondylitis.

This clonotype was seen many times. The V call is TRBV29-1, the J call TRBJ2-3; TRBD2 agrees at 9 bases. This CDR3 is built from 13 residues. V lost 7 bases and J lost 2; bases outside the gene matches: 4. From germline, CDR1 is SQVTM and CDR2 ANQGSEA. CDR3 protein: CSARLADTDTQYF. DNA for the CDR3: TGCAGCGCGCGACTAGCGGACACAGATACGCAGTATTTT.

The chain recombines TRBV11-1 with TRBJ2-5, with D tentatively TRBD1 or TRBD2 (6 bases each). The length of the CDR3 is 19 residues. The V gene's germline CDR1 is SGHAT and CDR2 FQDESV (reference sequence). V lost 10 bases, J lost 5 bases, and 35 bases lay in between. DNA for the CDR3: TGTGCCATTCCCATACCCACGACGCTCCGGGGGCCGAGGGTCGAGACCCAGTACTTC. Translating gives CAIPIPTTLRGPRVETQYF.

This chain uses TRBV5-6 with TRBJ1-2; maybe TRBD1 (6 bases). The CDR3 runs 15 residues. Trimming left V 5 bases short and J 8 bases short, with 22 bases between. The V gene's germline CDR1 is SGHDT and CDR2 YYEEEE. Here the CDR3 DNA reads TGTGCCAGCAGTCCGGCCCGGTCGGGGGCGTCGGGCTACACCTTC. Encoded protein: CASSPARSGASGYTF.

This clonotype has only a few counts. The V and J genes are TRBV14 and TRBJ2-1, with D possibly TRBD1 on 5 matching bases. V was shortened by 1 base and J by 10 bases, with 11 bases between the two germline ends. Per germline, CDR1 SGHDN and CDR2 FVKESK. CDR3 size: 13 residues. For the CDR3, the DNA is TGTGCCAGCAGCCAAGGGGGCGGTTGGGAGCAGTTCTTC. This sequence encodes CASSQGGGWEQFF. Using reference TRBV14 and TRBJ2-1 for the parts outside the CDR3, the full variable domain is EAGVTQFPSHSVIEKGQTVTLRCDPISGHDNLYWYRRVMGKEIKFLLHFVKESKQDESGMPNNRFLAERTGGTYSTLKVQPAELEDSGVYFCASSQGGGWEQFFGPGTRLTVL.

This rearrangement joins TRBV4-3 to TRBJ1-1, with D perhaps TRBD1 (5 bases). CDR1 is LGHNA and CDR2 is YSLEER in the germline V gene. The length of the CDR3 is 15 residues. The V end was cut by 0 bases, the J end by 1 base, with 9 bases between. CDR3 in DNA: TGCGCCAGCAGCCAAGACCCCGGGACGAACACTGAAGCTTTCTTT. It yields the protein CASSQDPGTNTEAFF.

As regards this clonotype: A much larger clone lies a single base off, so this may be a read error. The V gene is TRBV3-1, the J gene TRBJ2-1, with 9 positions matching TRBD2. The CDR3 consists of 17 residues. Germline loops: CDR1 LGHDT, CDR2 YNNKEL (reference sequence). The CDR3 sequence is CTSSLRPLAGTYNEQFF. The DNA of the CDR3 is TGTACCAGCAGTCTGAGACCCCTAGCGGGGACCTACAATGAGCAGTTCTTC.

This clonotype turned up a few times. The V call is TRBV19, the J call TRBJ1-1; no clear D gene. The CDR3 sequence is 13 residues long. V was trimmed by 5 bases and J by 5 bases, leaving 12 bases between them. CDR1 and CDR2 from the germline V gene are LNHDA and SQIVND (reference sequence). The CDR3 DNA reads TGTGCCAGTAGTTTCCTCCACGGTACTGAAGCTTTCTTT. Residues: CASSFLHGTEAFF.

The chain is built from TRBV9 and TRBJ2-1, with 7 positions matching TRBD2. The V segment lost 1 base and the J segment 2 bases; nucleotides outside the gene matches: 15. CDR3 length equals 19 residues. Germline loops: CDR1 SGDLS, CDR2 YYNGEE. In DNA form, the CDR3 reads TGTGCCAGCAGCGTACCCGGGGACTACTCAGGGCCTCCCTACAATGAGCAGTTCTTC. This sequence encodes CASSVPGDYSGPPYNEQFF.

The chain recombines TRBV6-5 with TRBJ2-2; D might be TRBD2 (5 bases). This CDR3 has 13 residues. The V and J ends lost 6 bases and 4 bases respectively, with 9 bases between them. Germline assignment: CDR1 MNHEY and CDR2 SVGAGI. For the CDR3, the DNA is TGTGCCAGCAGCTATGGAGGCACCGGGGAGCTGTTTTTT. Translating gives CASSYGGTGELFF.

This clonotype was seen only a few times. The gene calls are TRBV4-1 and TRBJ1-2; 7 nucleotides agree with TRBD1. The ends lost 1 base at V and 7 bases at J; junction bases unmatched: 6. This CDR3 has 14 residues. Germline V gene sequence: CDR1 MGHRA, CDR2 YSYEKL. This CDR3 reads CASSQAPGQSGYTF. CDR3 in DNA: TGCGCCAGCAGCCAAGCTCCGGGACAGAGTGGCTACACCTTC.

This clonotype was picked up a small number of times. The chain recombines TRBV25-1 with TRBJ2-7; D perhaps matches TRBD1 (5 bases). Germline V CDR1 and CDR2: MGHDK, SYGVNS. V shed 2 bases and J shed 3 bases, with 11 bases lying between them. This CDR3 is built from 14 residues. DNA for the CDR3: TGTGCCAGCAGTGAAAGCCCCACAGGCTACGAGCAGTACTTC. As protein: CASSESPTGYEQYF.

This clonotype has more than one count but fewer than ten. The chain links TRBV12-3 or TRBV12-4 to TRBJ2-7; weak D call: TRBD1 (6 bases). There are 21 residues in the CDR3. V gave up 3 bases and J gave up 3 bases, with 33 bases separating them. The CDR3 coding sequence is TGTGCCAGCAGTTTTTATATGTATTCTGGACAGCAGCCACCTTTTATCTACGAGCAGTACTTC. As protein: CASSFYMYSGQQPPFIYEQYF.

This clonotype has just a few counts. The CDR3 here is CASSQGGGYSYEQYF. The CDR3 coding sequence is TGCGCCAGCAGCCAAGGGGGGGGTTACTCCTACGAGCAGTACTTC. The J gene is TRBJ2-7, the V gene TRBV4-1; 7 nucleotides align to TRBD2. The CDR3 loop spans 15 amino acids. Germline CDR1 and CDR2: MGHRA and YSYEKL. V was pared by 1 base and J by 0 bases, with 3 bases of the junction left unmatched.

V usage is TRBV14 and J usage is TRBJ2-7; the match to TRBD1 covers 10 bases. CDR3 length equals 13 residues. Germline CDR1 is SGHDN and CDR2 is FVKESK. The V and J ends lost 6 bases and 5 bases, in that order; junction bases with no gene match: 4. The CDR3 sequence is CASRGTGVHEQYF. CDR3 nucleotides: TGTGCCAGCAGAGGGACAGGGGTCCACGAGCAGTACTTC.

This chain uses TRBV4-1 with TRBJ2-7; perhaps D is TRBD1 or TRBD2 (6 bases each). The length of the CDR3 is 16 residues. Trimming shortened V by 1 base and J by 0 bases, and 13 bases separated the two germline ends. Germline CDR1 reads MGHRA; CDR2 reads YSYEKL. CDR3 nucleotide sequence: TGCGCCAGCAGCCAAGTGGGGGGCCTGAGCTCCTACGAGCAGTACTTC. Its protein product is CASSQVGGLSSYEQYF.

This clonotype was found many times. This chain connects TRBV12-3 or TRBV12-4 to TRBJ1-1; the D is unclear. This CDR3 region has 14 residues. V lost 2 bases and J lost 0, with 7 bases in between. The DNA of the CDR3 is TGTGCCAGCAGTTTAAGGAGGGTGAACACTGAAGCTTTCTTT. Translated, it gives CASSLRRVNTEAFF.

This sequence joins TRBV6-5 and TRBJ2-7; TRBD2 might be the D (6 bases). CDR3 length: 15 residues. Trimming shortened V by 2 bases and J by 0 bases, and 11 bases separated the two germline ends. Germline V CDR1 and CDR2: MNHEY, SVGAGI. The CDR3 DNA is TGTGCCAGCAGTTACGTGGGACTGGACTCCTACGAGCAGTACTTC. It specifies CASSYVGLDSYEQYF.

There are a few counts of this clonotype. This chain uses TRBV7-6 with TRBJ2-1; 13 positions match TRBD2. Unmatched junction bases numbered 9, after V lost 4 bases and J lost 9 bases. This CDR3 comprises 16 residues. Germline V gene sequence: CDR1 SGHVS, CDR2 FNYEAQ. The CDR3 sequence is CASSSRTSGSFGEQFF. The CDR3 nucleotides read TGTGCCAGCAGCTCCCGGACTAGCGGGAGTTTTGGTGAGCAGTTCTTC.

The V and J genes are TRBV27 and TRBJ1-1; unclear D gene. The CDR3 totals 15 residues. CDR1 and CDR2 (germline): MNHEY, SMNVEV (reference sequence). Between the trimmed V and J ends, which lost 2 bases and 5 bases, there was a span of 15 bases. The CDR3 loop reads CASSLMAGGSTEAFF. The CDR3 DNA reads as TGTGCCAGCAGTTTAATGGCAGGAGGGAGTACTGAAGCTTTCTTT.

J is TRBJ1-1 and V is TRBV19; D perhaps matches TRBD1 (5 bases). The germline V gene encodes CDR1 LNHDA and CDR2 SQIVND (reference sequence). Trimming removed 1 base from V and 4 bases from J, with 7 bases in between. The length of the CDR3 is 13 residues. The CDR3, as DNA: TGTGCCAGTAGTATAGGGAGGGGCACTGAAGCTTTCTTT. It translates to CASSIGRGTEAFF.